This passage covers 2 T cell receptor beta chains from one sample sequenced in a study of T cell repertoires in breast cancer. During the second nested PCR, blocking oligonucleotides suppressed genes that were not paired. One entry per CDR3 protein results from TCRdb running MiXCR on the emulsion pairing reads. The repertoire consists of about 40,000 distinct CDR3 sequences, with about 41% occurring once and the leading ten covering approximately 60%. An expanded emulsion RT-PCR with primers for all TCR V genes paired CD8+ T cell chains. Input material: CD8+ T cells. The receptor source for this set is a pool of human donors with breast cancer or a healthy control (not recorded which).

The chain combines TRBV18 with TRBJ1-1, with 9 bases that match TRBD1. The ends lost 6 bases at V and 1 base at J; junction bases unmatched: 6. The CDR3 totals 15 residues. Germline V lookup: CDR1 KGHSH, CDR2 LQKENI. CDR3 DNA: TGTGCCAGCTCCCGGATGGGACAGGGGAACACTGAAGCTTTCTTT. Protein product: CASSRMGQGNTEAFF.

This rearrangement joins TRBV7-3 to TRBJ1-2; D not certain. The length of the CDR3 is 13 residues. V was pared by 7 bases and J by 8 bases, with 17 bases between. The V gene's germline CDR1 is SGHTA and CDR2 FQGTGA. CDR3 amino acids: CASTDDRRNGYTF. Written as DNA, the CDR3 is TGTGCCAGCACCGATGACCGGCGGAACGGCTACACCTTC.